The source of this T cell receptor beta chain is a study of cytomegalovirus exposure and HLA in healthy donors. Study-wide findings and caveats: Certain sequence variants were highly shared and formed a cluster, and this cluster was likely a sequencing artifact.

The primer mix had 60 Vbeta and 13 Jbeta primers. The authors' processing: An analysis that came later counted some 85 million unique TCR beta chains, approximately 10 million shared. The data were produced by immunoSEQ multiplex PCR, yet TCRdb's version contains in-frame clones alone and is incomplete. D and trimming were read from the DNA, whereas the V and J calls and clone size are those reported in that table. The table lists about 53,000 clones. Trimming cost V 0 bases and J 9 bases, with 15 bases left between them. The CDR3 is 15 residues long. Per germline, CDR1 LNHNV and CDR2 YYDKDF (reference sequence). As to this clone: What it recognizes is unknown.

V gene TRBV15 combines with J gene TRBJ2-1; D might be TRBD1 (6 bases). The material sequenced was PBMCs. The sequence came from a woman aged 18 to 35 in good health and CMV-seronegative. The CDR3 sequence: CATSRDFVGAVEQFF. DNA of the CDR3: TGTGCCACCAGCAGAGATTTTGTGGGGGCTGTTGAGCAGTTCTTC.